Presented here are 4 T cell receptor beta chains from one specimen sequenced in a study of cytomegalovirus exposure and HLA in healthy donors. This PCR relied on a set of 60 Vbeta primers and 13 Jbeta primers. Sequencing was performed with immunoSEQ multiplex PCR; in TCRdb, only in-frame clones are kept and a portion is missing. The table lists some 150,000 clones, roughly three fifths of them singletons. The sequenced material came from PBMCs. The receptors shown here come from a woman in her thirties or forties in good health and CMV-seronegative.

This clone was detected only a few times. V usage is TRBV30 and J usage is TRBJ2-7; unclear D gene. The CDR3 has 13 amino acids. V was pared by 3 bases and J by 0 bases, with 9 bases between. CDR1 and CDR2 from the germline V gene are GTSNPN and SVGIG (reference sequence). Written as DNA, the CDR3 is TGTGCCTGGAGGATGGGCAGCTCCTACGAGCAGTACTTC. Encoded protein: CAWRMGSSYEQYF.

This clone was found once. This rearrangement joins TRBV6-5 to TRBJ1-1, with D perhaps matching TRBD1 (6 bases). Per germline, CDR1 MNHEY and CDR2 SVGAGI. CDR3 length equals 15 residues. The V gene lost 6 bases and the J gene lost 11 bases, with 25 bases spanning the gap. The CDR3 reads CASSPAAGKEGEAFF. The CDR3 DNA reads TGTGCCAGCAGCCCCGCGGCAGGAAAAGAGGGGGAGGCTTTCTTT.

This chain uses TRBV5-8 with TRBJ2-7; maybe TRBD1 (6 bases). The CDR3 has 16 residues. CDR1 SGHTS and CDR2 YDEGEE come from the germline V gene. V lost 1 base to trimming and J lost 1 base, with 15 bases between them. The CDR3: CASSLMVGTRSYEQYF. In nucleotides, the CDR3 is TGTGCCAGCAGCTTGATGGTCGGGACAAGATCCTACGAGCAGTACTTC.

V usage is TRBV7-8 and J usage is TRBJ1-2, with D possibly matching TRBD1 (6 bases). The CDR3 has 19 amino acids. The V gene lost 5 bases and the J gene lost 4 bases, with 29 bases spanning the gap. In germline, CDR1 is SGHVS, CDR2 FQNEAQ. The CDR3 is CASSPPTGQVGLGSYGYTF. CDR3 sequence (DNA): TGTGCCAGCAGCCCGCCGACAGGCCAGGTCGGCTTGGGTTCCTATGGCTACACCTTC.